This note documents a single T cell receptor (beta chain) sequence. The antigen remains undetermined. PCR was performed using 60 Vbeta and 13 Jbeta primers. In the source study's methods: In a later analysis, of some 80 million unique beta chains, around 9.9 million appeared in at least two donors. Assay used: immunoSEQ multiplex PCR; TCRdb lists only in-frame clones, some missing. For V, J and clone size, that table is used; D and trimming come from the DNA. Of about 270,000 clones in the sample, roughly 70% were seen once. The sample is drawn from a study of cytomegalovirus exposure and HLA in healthy donors. Whole-study results and caveats: A later analysis linked a missense variant in DCLRE1C to the trimming of TCR beta V and J genes. The study carried out a later analysis of TCR beta sequences. It associated about 15,000 of them with specific HLA alleles at a false discovery rate of 0.05. Three CMV-associated chains proved CMV antigen-specific in vitro.

J gave up 5 bases and V 4 bases, and 6 bases lay outside the gene matches. CDR3 length equals 14 residues. Looked up from germline, CDR1 is SNHLY and CDR2 is FYNNEI. Sequencing was carried out using PBMCs. The chain carries TRBV2 and TRBJ1-1; 8 nucleotides match TRBD1. The receptor comes from a female donor in good health and CMV-seronegative. Here the CDR3 reads CASSGRQGWTEAFF. The CDR3 coding sequence is TGTGCCAGCAGTGGGAGACAGGGGTGGACTGAAGCTTTCTTT.